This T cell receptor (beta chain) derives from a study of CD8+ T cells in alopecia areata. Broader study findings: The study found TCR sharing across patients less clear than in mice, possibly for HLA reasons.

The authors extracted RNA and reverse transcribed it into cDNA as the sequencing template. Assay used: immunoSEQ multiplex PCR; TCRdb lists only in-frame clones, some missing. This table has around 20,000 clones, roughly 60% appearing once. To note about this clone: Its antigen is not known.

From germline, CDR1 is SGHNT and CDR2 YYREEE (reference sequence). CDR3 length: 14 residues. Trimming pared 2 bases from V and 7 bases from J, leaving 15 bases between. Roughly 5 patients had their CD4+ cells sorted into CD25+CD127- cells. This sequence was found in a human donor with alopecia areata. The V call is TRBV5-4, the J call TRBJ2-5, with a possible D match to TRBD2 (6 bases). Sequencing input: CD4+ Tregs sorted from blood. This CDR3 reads CASSFASGVGTQYF. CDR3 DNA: TGTGCCAGCAGCTTCGCTTCGGGAGTGGGGACCCAGTACTTC.